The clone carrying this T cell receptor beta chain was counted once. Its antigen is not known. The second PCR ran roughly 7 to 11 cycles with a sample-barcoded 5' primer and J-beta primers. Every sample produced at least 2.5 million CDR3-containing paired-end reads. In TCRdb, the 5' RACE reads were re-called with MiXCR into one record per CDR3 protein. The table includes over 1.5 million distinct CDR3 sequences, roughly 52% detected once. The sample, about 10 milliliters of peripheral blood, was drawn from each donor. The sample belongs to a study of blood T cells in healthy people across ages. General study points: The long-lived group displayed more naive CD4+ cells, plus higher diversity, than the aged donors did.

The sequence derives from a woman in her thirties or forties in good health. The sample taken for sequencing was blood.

The chain's CDR3 is CASTGTTTDTQYF. The CDR3 DNA is TGCGCCAGCACTGGGACAACTACAGATACGCAGTATTTT. V and J are TRBV10-2 and TRBJ2-3, with D perhaps matching TRBD1 (6 bases). The CDR3 runs to 13 residues. V was shortened by 7 bases and J by 3 bases, with 11 bases between the two germline ends. In germline, CDR1 is WSHSY, CDR2 SAAADI.